The next 28 T cell receptor beta chains were all read from a single sample in a study of a mutant IDH1 vaccine in newly diagnosed glioma. Assay used: immunoSEQ multiplex PCR; TCRdb lists only in-frame clones, some missing. Counted here are about 24,000 clones, roughly 90% occurring once; the ten biggest clones make up 9.2%. Indicated time point: baseline, week 1 (first vaccination visit). The treatment was: pre-vaccination baseline after standard-of-care therapy. Sequenced here: PBMCs, sampled from a glioma patient treated with radiotherapy, temozolomide or both. The receptor set was obtained from a man aged 25-45 years with glioma.

The table lists this clone with a count of one. The gene calls are TRBV7-9 and TRBJ2-2, with TRBD1 matching over 7 bases. This CDR3 has 14 amino acids. Unmatched junction bases numbered 5, after V lost 9 bases and J lost 1 base. Germline V CDR1 and CDR2: SEHNR, FQNEAQ (reference sequence). CDR3 coding DNA: TGTGCCAGTAATGGACAGGAGAACACCGGGGAGCTGTTTTTT. Translated: CASNGQENTGELFF.

The chain combines TRBV5-1 with TRBJ1-1; D possibly corresponds to TRBD1 (6 bases). The germline V and J ends were trimmed by 0 bases and 1 base, with 7 bases remaining between them. The CDR3 runs 14 residues. CDR1 is SGHRS and CDR2 is YFSETQ in the germline V gene. The CDR3 loop reads CASSLGQANTEAFF. The CDR3 DNA reads TGCGCCAGCAGCTTGGGACAGGCGAACACTGAAGCTTTCTTT.

The V and J genes are TRBV5-1 and TRBJ1-4; D possibly corresponds to TRBD1 (5 bases). With 2 bases removed from V and 7 bases from J, the gap between germline ends came to 18 bases. The length of the CDR3 is 16 residues. Germline V lookup: CDR1 SGHRS, CDR2 YFSETQ. Here the CDR3 reads CASSLSQTLGGEKLFF. The DNA of the CDR3 is TGCGCCAGCAGCTTAAGCCAGACCCTTGGGGGTGAAAAACTGTTTTTT.

The CDR3 nucleotides are TGTGCCAGCAGTATTGGGACAGCCCTTGACAGCAATCAGCCCCAGCATTTT. Its protein product is CASSIGTALDSNQPQHF. V gene TRBV5-8 combines with J gene TRBJ1-5, with 7 bases aligning to TRBD1. The CDR3 totals 17 residues. V shed 5 bases and J 1 base; nucleotides not matched to a gene: 12. Per germline, CDR1 SGHTS and CDR2 YDEGEE.

The CDR3 nucleotides read TGTGCCAGCAGCTTGGACAGGGGCGGCACTGAAGCTTTCTTT. Its protein product is CASSLDRGGTEAFF. The chain has TRBV5-4 and TRBJ1-1, with 7 bases lining up with TRBD1. This CDR3 region has 14 residues. Trimming removed 0 bases from V and 4 bases from J; junction bases left unmatched: 3. Per germline, CDR1 SGHNT and CDR2 YYREEE (reference sequence).

CDR3 nucleotide sequence: TGTGCCAGCAGCGCCGGGACTTTAACGGAGCAGTACTTC. This codes for CASSAGTLTEQYF. The J gene is TRBJ2-7, the V gene TRBV14; D might be TRBD2 (6 bases). V lost 5 bases to trimming and J lost 7 bases, with 15 bases between them. The CDR3 contains 13 residues. The germline gives CDR1 SGHDN, CDR2 FVKESK.

This chain uses TRBV15 with TRBJ2-3; 7 bases are a match to TRBD2. The CDR3 spans 15 residues. V lost 4 bases and J lost 2; bases outside the gene matches: 6. The germline gives CDR1 LNHNV, CDR2 YYDKDF (reference sequence). CDR3 in amino acids: CATSTGTTATDTQYF. The DNA for the CDR3 is TGTGCCACCAGCACCGGGACTACAGCCACAGATACGCAGTATTTT. The variable domain in full, with the rest retrieved from reference TRBV15 and TRBJ2-3, is DAMVIQNPRYQVTQFGKPVTLSCSQTLNHNVMYWYQQKSSQAPKLLFHYYDKDFNNEADTPDNFQSRRPNTSFCFLDIRSPGLGDTAMYLCATSTGTTATDTQYFGPGTRLTVL.

This clone has only one observation. The genes are TRBV2 and TRBJ1-2, with D unresolved. CDR1 is SNHLY, CDR2 FYNNEI, per germline. Trimming took 4 bases from V and 3 from J, leaving 6 bases between them. The CDR3 extends over 12 amino acids. The CDR3 region has the DNA TGTGCCAGCAGTGTGTACGACTATGGCTACACCTTC. Protein product: CASSVYDYGYTF.

As for this clone: The same CDR3 arises from other DNA sequences in this sample as well. The chain has TRBV4-1 and TRBJ1-1, with D unresolved. V lost 1 base, J lost 1 base, and 7 bases lay in between. The CDR3 has 14 amino acids. Germline CDR1 and CDR2: MGHRA and YSYEKL. The CDR3 sequence: CASSQGQENTEAFF. The CDR3 DNA follows: TGCGCCAGCAGCCAAGGGCAGGAGAACACTGAAGCTTTCTTT.

This clone has just a few counts. In DNA, the CDR3 is TGTGCCAGCAGTCCGAGCCCCCGACAGGGGGGCAATCAGCCCCAGCATTTT. Translation gives CASSPSPRQGGNQPQHF. This chain uses TRBV27 with TRBJ1-5; 9 bases fit TRBD1. Germline-derived CDR1 and CDR2 are MNHEY and SMNVEV (reference sequence). The CDR3 has 17 residues. The junction had 10 bases not matched to a gene; V was cut back by 5 bases and J by 2 bases.

The chain carries TRBV6-5 and TRBJ1-4, with no clear D. Trimming stripped 0 bases from V and 3 bases from J, with 11 bases between. The CDR3 covers 16 residues. Germline-derived CDR1 and CDR2 are MNHEY and SVGAGI. This CDR3 is CASSYSSDAANEKLFF. CDR3 bases: TGTGCCAGCAGTTACTCGTCTGACGCAGCTAATGAAAAACTGTTTTTT.

This rearrangement joins TRBV18 to TRBJ2-1; 7 positions match TRBD1. Germline V gene sequence: CDR1 KGHSH, CDR2 LQKENI. Trimming cost V 2 bases and J 2 bases; bases outside gene matches: 0. The CDR3 is 14 residues long. CDR3 protein: CASSPDRAYNEQFF. The CDR3 bases are TGTGCCAGCTCACCAGACAGGGCCTACAATGAGCAGTTCTTC.

The CDR3 region has the DNA TGTGCCAGCAGTTATGAAGCTAACTATGGCTACACCTTC. It codes for CASSYEANYGYTF. The gene calls are TRBV6-6 and TRBJ1-2; no clear D. CDR3 length: 13 amino acids. Germline CDR1 and CDR2: MNHNY and SVGAGI (reference sequence). Trimming took off 3 bases at V and 0 bases at J, with 5 bases between the two ends.

The rearrangement uses TRBV4-1 and TRBJ1-1; D not certain. Germline-derived CDR1 and CDR2 are MGHRA and YSYEKL. CDR3 length equals 16 residues. Trimming took 0 bases from V and 3 from J, leaving 14 bases between them. The CDR3 region is CASSQDPRKLYTEAFF. DNA for the CDR3: TGCGCCAGCAGCCAAGATCCGCGGAAGCTCTACACTGAAGCTTTCTTT.

The rearrangement joins TRBV11-3 to TRBJ2-7, with D perhaps TRBD1 (6 bases). The CDR3 totals 14 residues. With 1 base removed from V and 4 bases from J, the gap between germline ends came to 11 bases. CDR1 and CDR2 (germline): SGHNT, YENEEA. The CDR3, as DNA: TGTGCCAGCAGCTTAGGAGGGACAAAATACGAGCAGTACTTC. It translates to CASSLGGTKYEQYF.

The V and J genes are TRBV7-6 and TRBJ2-2; D remains unclear. This CDR3 is built from 14 residues. V lost 4 bases and J 4 bases, leaving 10 bases between the germline ends. Germline CDR1 reads SGHVS; CDR2 reads FNYEAQ. The CDR3 DNA reads TGTGCCAGCAGCTACAGAATCTCCACCGGGGAGCTGTTTTTT. Amino acid sequence: CASSYRISTGELFF.

The chain uses TRBV18 and TRBJ1-2, with D perhaps matching TRBD1 (5 bases). Looked up from germline, CDR1 is KGHSH and CDR2 is LQKENI. The ends were cut back, 3 bases at V and 8 bases at J, with 13 bases in the middle. CDR3 length equals 13 residues. CDR3 nucleotides: TGTGCCAGCTCACCCGATCAGGGCGAGGGCTACACCTTC. Encoded protein: CASSPDQGEGYTF.

J is TRBJ2-7 and V is TRBV5-1, with 8 bases identical to TRBD1. The V and J ends lost 4 bases and 3 bases, in that order; junction bases with no gene match: 3. This CDR3 has 13 amino acids. Germline V gene data show CDR1 as SGHRS and CDR2 as YFSETQ. As DNA, the CDR3 is TGCGCCAGCAGCCGGACAGGGATCTACGAGCAGTACTTC. Translation: CASSRTGIYEQYF.

This clone showed up just a few times. The chain combines TRBV29-1 with TRBJ1-2; D not resolved. The CDR3 consists of 13 residues. The V gene's germline CDR1 is SQVTM and CDR2 ANQGSEA. V was clipped by 4 bases and J by 0 bases, with 9 bases between them. CDR3 region: CSVGGSSNYGYTF. CDR3 bases: TGCAGCGTTGGAGGCAGTTCTAACTATGGCTACACCTTC.

The rearrangement links TRBV2 to TRBJ1-2; a weak D match, TRBD1 (5 bases). Germline CDR1 is SNHLY and CDR2 is FYNNEI. V shed 8 bases and J shed 8 bases, with 15 bases lying between them. The CDR3 is 12 residues long. The CDR3 loop is CASVTGLVGYTF. DNA of the CDR3: TGTGCCAGCGTCACGGGACTCGTGGGCTACACCTTC.

The rearrangement joins TRBV19 to TRBJ2-3, with TRBD2 matching 9 bases. Germline CDR1 and CDR2: LNHDA and SQIVND (reference sequence). The CDR3 loop spans 15 amino acids. J was trimmed by 1 base and V by 3 bases; bases with no gene match: 2. CDR3 DNA sequence: TGTGCCAGTAGTATCCGACTAGCGGGCACAGATACGCAGTATTTT. It is translated as CASSIRLAGTDTQYF.

The chain carries TRBV7-9 and TRBJ2-2; TRBD1 matches at 8 bases. CDR1 is SEHNR and CDR2 is FQNEAQ in the germline V gene (reference sequence). CDR3 length: 13 residues. Trimming removed 10 bases from V and 4 bases from J; junction bases left unmatched: 5. The DNA of the CDR3 is TGTGCCATTGACAGGGGCAGCACCGGGGAGCTGTTTTTT. Protein sequence: CAIDRGSTGELFF.

This rearrangement joins TRBV7-2 to TRBJ2-1; possible D gene TRBD2, 5 bases. V gave up 5 bases and J gave up 7 bases, with 18 bases separating them. Looked up from germline, CDR1 is SGHTA and CDR2 is FQGNSA. The CDR3 extends over 15 amino acids. The CDR3 bases are TGTGCCAGCAGCGTTCTAGCTTCAGGAGAAAATGAGCAGTTCTTC. As protein: CASSVLASGENEQFF.

This chain links TRBV5-1 with TRBJ1-2; 8 positions match TRBD1. Germline CDR1 reads SGHRS; CDR2 reads YFSETQ. CDR3 length: 15 residues. Trimming took 0 bases from V and 7 from J; bases not matched to a gene: 8. CDR3 sequence: CASSLEGQGIGGYTF. The CDR3 region has the DNA TGCGCCAGCAGCTTGGAAGGACAGGGTATAGGTGGCTACACCTTC.

The chain employs TRBV5-1 and TRBJ2-1; 14 bases line up with TRBD2. J lost 3 bases, V lost 4 bases, and 12 bases had no gene match. The CDR3 runs 19 residues. The V gene's germline CDR1 is SGHRS and CDR2 YFSETQ. This CDR3 reads CASSPLLGTSGRIYNEQFF. CDR3 coding DNA: TGCGCCAGCAGCCCATTACTGGGGACTAGCGGGAGAATCTACAATGAGCAGTTCTTC.

This clone is termed medium-sized. This chain joins TRBV4-1 and TRBJ1-1, with a tentative D call TRBD1 (5 bases). This CDR3 spans 11 amino acids. CDR1 and CDR2 from the germline V gene are MGHRA and YSYEKL. Trimming shortened V by 8 bases and J by 5 bases, and 9 bases separated the two germline ends. DNA for the CDR3: TGCGCCAGCGACGGGGGGACTGAAGCTTTCTTT. Its protein product is CASDGGTEAFF.

The chain combines TRBV15 with TRBJ2-2; TRBD1 matches 7 bases. In germline, CDR1 is LNHNV, CDR2 YYDKDF (reference sequence). This CDR3 is built from 15 residues. J was trimmed by 0 bases and V by 9 bases; bases with no gene match: 7. CDR3 DNA sequence: TGTGCCACAAGTGGACAGGCTCCGAACACCGGGGAGCTGTTTTTT. Its protein is CATSGQAPNTGELFF. The complete variable domain, with remaining parts taken from reference TRBV15 and TRBJ2-2, reads DAMVIQNPRYQVTQFGKPVTLSCSQTLNHNVMYWYQQKSSQAPKLLFHYYDKDFNNEADTPDNFQSRRPNTSFCFLDIRSPGLGDTAMYLCATSGQAPNTGELFFGEGSRLTVL.

The chain couples TRBV10-1 to TRBJ1-1; D call uncertain. V was shortened by 1 base and J by 4 bases, with 7 bases between the two germline ends. The CDR3 has 13 residues. Germline V gives CDR1 WNHNN, CDR2 SYGVQD (reference sequence). The CDR3 loop reads CASSEYRATEAFF. As DNA, the CDR3 is TGCGCCAGCAGTGAGTATCGGGCCACTGAAGCTTTCTTT.